Described below is a single TCR beta chain sequence and its context. The antigen remains unidentified. This sample stems from a study of identical twins. Study-level points and caveats: Among beta out-of-frame sequences, excess sharing between twins appeared weaker. Out-of-frame alpha sequences shared by twins showed excess low generation probability. Potential partial confounding of zero-insertion analyses by invariant MAIT and iNKT cells was noted.

Healthy Caucasians were all of the donors. One entry per CDR3 protein results from TCRdb running MiXCR on the 5' RACE reads. The table lists some 710,000 distinct CDR3 sequences, approximately 6.1% of them singletons, with approximately 2% in the top ten. The CDR3 totals 17 residues. The V gene end was trimmed by 2 bases and the J gene end by 2 bases; junction bases not matched to a gene: 10. Germline CDR1 reads LGHDT; CDR2 reads YNNKEL (reference sequence). The V gene is TRBV3-1, the J gene TRBJ2-5; TRBD2 aligns across 8 bases. Sequenced material: naive T cells sorted from blood. This receptor was identified in a man aged 18 to 29 in good health. The CDR3 spells CASSQSFLLAEQETQYF. The CDR3, as DNA: TGTGCCAGCAGCCAAAGCTTCCTACTAGCGGAGCAAGAGACCCAGTACTTC.